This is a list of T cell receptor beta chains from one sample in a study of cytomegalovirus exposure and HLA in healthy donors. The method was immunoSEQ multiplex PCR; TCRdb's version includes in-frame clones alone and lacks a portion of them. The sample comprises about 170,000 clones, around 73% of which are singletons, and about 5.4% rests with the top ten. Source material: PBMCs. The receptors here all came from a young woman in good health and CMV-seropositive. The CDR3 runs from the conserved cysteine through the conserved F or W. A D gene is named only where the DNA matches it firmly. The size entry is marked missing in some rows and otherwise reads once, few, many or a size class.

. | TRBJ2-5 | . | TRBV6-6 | TGTGCCAGCAGTTACTTTAAGCCTCAAGAGACCCAGTACTTC | CASSYFKPQETQYF
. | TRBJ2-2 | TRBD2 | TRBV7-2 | TGTGCCAGCAAGGCGGGGGTCATGGGCGGGGAGCTGTTTTTT | CASKAGVMGGELFF
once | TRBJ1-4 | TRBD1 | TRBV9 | TGTGCCAGCAGCAGACAGGGGGCTAATGAAAAACTGTTTTTT | CASSRQGANEKLFF
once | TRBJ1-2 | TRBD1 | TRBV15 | TGTGCCACCAGCAGAGATCAGGGCAGGGGGCGTTATGGCTACACCTTC | CATSRDQGRGRYGYTF
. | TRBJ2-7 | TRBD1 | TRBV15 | TGTGCCACCAGCAGAGATCGGACAGGGGGCCACGAGCAGTACTTC | CATSRDRTGGHEQYF
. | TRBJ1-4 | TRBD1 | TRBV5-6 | TGTGCCAGCAGCCGGACAGGGTCCCTAGGTGAAAAACTGTTTTTT | CASSRTGSLGEKLFF
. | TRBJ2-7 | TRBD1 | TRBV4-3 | TGCGCCAGCAGCCAAGATCGGACAGGAACCTACGAGCAGTACTTC | CASSQDRTGTYEQYF
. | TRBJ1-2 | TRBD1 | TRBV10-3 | TGTGCCATCAGTGTAGACAGGGGGCAGGGTGGCTACACCTTC | CAISVDRGQGGYTF
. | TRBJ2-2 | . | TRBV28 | TGTGCCAGCAGTACAGGGTTGGGGGAGCTGTTTTTT | CASSTGLGELFF
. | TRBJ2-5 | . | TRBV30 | TGTGCCTGGAGTGTACTGGAGGGGGGGCTACTTGAAGAGACCCAGTACTTC | CAWSVLEGGLLEETQYF
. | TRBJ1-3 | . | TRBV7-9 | TGTGCGGGAGGAGGGGTTTTATCTGGAAACACCATATATTTT | CAGGGVLSGNTIYF
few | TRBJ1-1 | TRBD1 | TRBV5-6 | TGTGCCAGCAGCTGGGGGACAGGGTTGAACACTGAAGCTTTCTTT | CASSWGTGLNTEAFF
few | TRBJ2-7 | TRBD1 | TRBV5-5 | TGTGCCAGCAGCACGGGACAGGACTACGAGCAGTACTTC | CASSTGQDYEQYF
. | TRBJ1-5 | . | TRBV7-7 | TGTGCTAGCAGCCACAAGAACGGGGACAATCAGCCCCAGCATTTT | CASSHKNGDNQPQHF
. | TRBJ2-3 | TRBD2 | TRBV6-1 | TGTGCCAGCAGTGATACGGGGGGGCTAAACACGCAGTATTTT | CASSDTGGLNTQYF
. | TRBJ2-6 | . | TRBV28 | TGTGCCAGCAGCGCCGACAGTGAGTCTGGGGCCAACGTCCTGACTTTC | CASSADSESGANVLTF
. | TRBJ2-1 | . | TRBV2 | TGTGCCAGCAGGCCTCACGATCAGGGGACCTACAATGAGCAGTTCTTC | CASRPHDQGTYNEQFF
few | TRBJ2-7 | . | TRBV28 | TGTGCCAGCAGTCTATTCAGGGGAACCTACGAGCAGTACTTC | CASSLFRGTYEQYF
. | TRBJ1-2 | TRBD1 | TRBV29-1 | TGCAGCGCTCCGGGACAGGGGAACTATGGCTACACCTTC | CSAPGQGNYGYTF
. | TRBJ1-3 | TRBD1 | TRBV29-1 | TGCAGCGTCCGACAGGGGGGAAGAAACACCATATATTTT | CSVRQGGRNTIYF
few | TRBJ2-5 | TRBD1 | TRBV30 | TGTGCCTGGAGCGCTACAGGGGATGTCGGGACCCAGTACTTC | CAWSATGDVGTQYF
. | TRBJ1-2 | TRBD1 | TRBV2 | TGTGCCAGCACTGGGACAGGGGGCGCGGGCTATGGCTACACCTTC | CASTGTGGAGYGYTF
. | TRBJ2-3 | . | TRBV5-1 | TGCGCCAGCAGCTCCGAAATTACAGGGGATACGCAGTATTTT | CASSSEITGDTQYF
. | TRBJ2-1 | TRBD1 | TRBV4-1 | TGCGCCAGCAGCCAAGCTGACAGGGATAGGAATGAGCAGTTCTTC | CASSQADRDRNEQFF
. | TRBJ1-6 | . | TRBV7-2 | TGTGCCAGCAGCCTCAGTCACAGCCATAATTCACCCCTCCACTTT | CASSLSHSHNSPLHF
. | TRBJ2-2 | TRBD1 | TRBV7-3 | TGTGCCAGCAGGGAACAGGGGGCCGGGGAGCTGTTTTTT | CASREQGAGELFF
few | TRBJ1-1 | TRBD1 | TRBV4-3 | TGCGCCAGCAGCCAGGACAGGGGAATGAACACTGAAGCTTTCTTT | CASSQDRGMNTEAFF
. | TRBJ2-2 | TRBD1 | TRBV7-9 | TGTTCCAGCAGCCAGGGGGACGGGGAGCTGTTTTTT | CSSSQGDGELFF
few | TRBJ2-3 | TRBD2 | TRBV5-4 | TGTGCCAGCAGCCCGACTAGCGGGGGTTGGACCGCAGATACGCAGTATTTT | CASSPTSGGWTADTQYF
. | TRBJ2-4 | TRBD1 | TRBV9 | TGTGCCAGCAGCGCGGCCTCCGGGACAGGGGGGAGTCTAGCCAAAAACATTCAGTACTTC | CASSAASGTGGSLAKNIQYF
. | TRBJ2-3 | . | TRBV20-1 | TGCAGTGCCCGAGAGGATACGCAGTATTTT | CSAREDTQYF
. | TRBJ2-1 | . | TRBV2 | TGTGCCAGCCGCCGGGACTACAATGAGCAGTTCTTC | CASRRDYNEQFF
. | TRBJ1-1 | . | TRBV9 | TGTGCCAGCAGCGCCGGGACAATGAACACTGAAGCTTTCTTT | CASSAGTMNTEAFF
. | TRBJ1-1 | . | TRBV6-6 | TGTGCCAGCAGTGACCCGGGAGGGGGGGGCACTGAAGCTTTCTTT | CASSDPGGGGTEAFF
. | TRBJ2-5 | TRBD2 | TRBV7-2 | TGTGCCAGCAGCGCCCAGAGCGGGGGGGCCGGGGAGACCCAGTACTTC | CASSAQSGGAGETQYF
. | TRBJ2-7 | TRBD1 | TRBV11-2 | TGTGCCAGCAGCCCCCTGGGGACAGGGAGGATCGAGCAGTACTTC | CASSPLGTGRIEQYF
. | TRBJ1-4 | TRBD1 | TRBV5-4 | TGTGCCAGCAGCAACGCCCCGGGACAGGGGGTTGAAAAACTGTTTTTT | CASSNAPGQGVEKLFF
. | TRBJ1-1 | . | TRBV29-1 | TGCAGCGTTGCGTGGCAGAACACTGAAGCTTTCTTT | CSVAWQNTEAFF
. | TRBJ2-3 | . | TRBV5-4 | TGTGCCAGCAGCTTCCGGTCGGGGTTTGGGACAGATACGCAGTATTTT | CASSFRSGFGTDTQYF
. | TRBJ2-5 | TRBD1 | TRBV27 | TGTGCCAGCAGTTTATGGGGACAGGGAACGATTGAGACCCAGTACTTC | CASSLWGQGTIETQYF
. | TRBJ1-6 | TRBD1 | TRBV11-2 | TGTGCCAGCAGCGCGGGACAGGTTAGGCGTTCACCCCTCCACTTT | CASSAGQVRRSPLHF
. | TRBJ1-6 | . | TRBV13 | TGTGCCAGCAGCTTAGGCGTGTCCCATTCACCCCTCCACTTT | CASSLGVSHSPLHF
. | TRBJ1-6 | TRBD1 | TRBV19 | TGTGCCAGTAGTACCGGGACAGTGGGGAATTCACCCCTCCACTTT | CASSTGTVGNSPLHF
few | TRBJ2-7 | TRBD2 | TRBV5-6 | TGTGCCAGCAGGGCTTGGGGGGGTTACGAGCAGTACTTC | CASRAWGGYEQYF
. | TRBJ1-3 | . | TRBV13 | TGTGCCAGCAGCCCGGGATGGCACTCTGGAAACACCATATATTTT | CASSPGWHSGNTIYF
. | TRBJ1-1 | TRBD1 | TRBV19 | TGTGCCAGTAGTACAATTCAGACAGGGATGAACACTGAAGCTTTCTTT | CASSTIQTGMNTEAFF
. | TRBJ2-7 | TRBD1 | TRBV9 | TGTGCCAGCAGCCCCCAGGTCGACAGGGCCTACGAGCAGTACTTC | CASSPQVDRAYEQYF
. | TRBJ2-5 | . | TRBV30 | TGTGCCTGGAGTGTAAGCGGCGGGGGCGGGGAGACCCAGTACTTC | CAWSVSGGGGETQYF
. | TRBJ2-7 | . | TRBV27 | TGTGCCATCAGTCGTGGGGGAGGCGAGCAGTACTTC | CAISRGGGEQYF
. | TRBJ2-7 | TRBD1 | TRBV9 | TGTGCCAGCAGCGTGGGGGACAGGGGCGAGCAGTACTTC | CASSVGDRGEQYF
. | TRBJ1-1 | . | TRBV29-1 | TGCAGCGTTGACCAGCGGCAGACGAACACTGAAGCTTTCTTT | CSVDQRQTNTEAFF
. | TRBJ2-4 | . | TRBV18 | TGTGCCAGCTCACCACCGCCGGTTGGGGGCCGGCAAAACATTCAGTACTTC | CASSPPPVGGRQNIQYF
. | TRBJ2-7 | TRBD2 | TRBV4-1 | TGCGCCAGCAGCCAGACTAGCGGGGGGGCCTACGAGCAGTACTTC | CASSQTSGGAYEQYF
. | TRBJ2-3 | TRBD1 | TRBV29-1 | TGCAGCGTTGCAGGGGGCGGAGGTACGCAGTATTTT | CSVAGGGGTQYF
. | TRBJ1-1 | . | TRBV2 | TGTGCCAGCTCCCCCTGGGGCGTGAACACTGAAGCTTTCTTT | CASSPWGVNTEAFF
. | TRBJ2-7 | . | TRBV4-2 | TGTGCCAGCAGCCAAGTTCTAGGAGGCGAGCAGTACTTC | CASSQVLGGEQYF
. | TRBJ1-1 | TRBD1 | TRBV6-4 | TGTGCCAGCAGACAGGGGACTCAGAGCACTGAAGCTTTCTTT | CASRQGTQSTEAFF
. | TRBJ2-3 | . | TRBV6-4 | TGTGCCAGCAGTGACTCGCAGGGCACAGATACGCAGTATTTT | CASSDSQGTDTQYF
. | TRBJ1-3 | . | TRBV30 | TGTGCCTGGAGTCAAGGGGTTGGAAACACCATATATTTT | CAWSQGVGNTIYF
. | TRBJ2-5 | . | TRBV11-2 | TGTGCCAGCAGGTTAACGAGGAGGCAAGAGACCCAGTACTTC | CASRLTRRQETQYF